These 28 T cell receptor beta chains came from one sample sequenced in a study of blood T cell repertoires in COVID-19. The protocol was immunoSEQ multiplex PCR, while the TCRdb copy is restricted to in-frame clones and leaves out a portion. The data show about 440,000 clones, 90% seen once. The sample comprised PBMCs or T cells enriched from blood (not recorded which). These receptors originate from a man between 18 and 29 years old who had recovered from COVID-19.

The V and J genes are TRBV20-1 and TRBJ1-2, with D unresolved. Trimming removed 3 bases from V and 6 bases from J, with 8 bases in between. This CDR3 has 11 amino acids. The germline V gene has CDR1 DFQATT and CDR2 SNEGSKA (reference sequence). The CDR3 sequence is CSASHTNGYTF. The CDR3, as DNA: TGCAGTGCTAGCCACACTAATGGCTACACCTTC.

The V call is TRBV20-1, the J call TRBJ2-1, with D hard to call. Germline CDR1 is DFQATT and CDR2 is SNEGSKA (reference sequence). V lost 6 bases and J 3 bases, leaving 6 bases between the germline ends. This CDR3 has 11 amino acids. CDR3 in DNA: TGCAGTGCCCTCCGCTACAATGAGCAGTTCTTC. Amino acids: CSALRYNEQFF.

The V gene is TRBV2, the J gene TRBJ2-5, with a possible D match to TRBD2 (5 bases). The length of the CDR3 is 12 residues. The germline CDR1 and CDR2 sequences are SNHLY and FYNNEI. V was trimmed by 5 bases and J by 6 bases, leaving 10 bases between them. The CDR3 is CASSQEVKTQYF. CDR3 sequence (DNA): TGTGCCAGCAGTCAGGAGGTGAAGACCCAGTACTTC.

This chain uses TRBV9 with TRBJ1-2, with D maybe TRBD1 (6 bases). The CDR3 covers 14 residues. V was pared by 3 bases and J by 3 bases, with 12 bases between. The germline CDR1 and CDR2 sequences are SGDLS and YYNGEE. The CDR3 DNA follows: TGTGCCAGCAGCGAGGGGGTTCTATACTATGGCTACACCTTC. The encoded protein is CASSEGVLYYGYTF.

The J gene is TRBJ2-3, the V gene TRBV27; tentatively, D is TRBD1 (5 bases). Germline values: CDR1 MNHEY, CDR2 SMNVEV (reference sequence). The CDR3 sequence is 11 residues long. V lost 4 bases and J 10 bases, leaving 9 bases between the germline ends. The CDR3 DNA follows: TGTGCCAGCAGTTGGGGCGGTCCGCAGTATTTT. Translation gives CASSWGGPQYF.

The V call is TRBV5-5, the J call TRBJ1-5; the D gene is possibly TRBD1 (5 bases). Germline V gene sequence: CDR1 SGHKS, CDR2 YYEKEE (reference sequence). V lost 4 bases and J 0 bases, leaving 11 bases between the germline ends. CDR3 length equals 15 residues. Here the CDR3 DNA reads TGTGCCAGCAGCGGGGGGGTAGGTAGCAATCAGCCCCAGCATTTT. This translates into CASSGGVGSNQPQHF.

The V and J genes are TRBV7-9 and TRBJ1-2; D ambiguous. V dropped 0 bases and J dropped 5 bases, with 7 bases sitting between them. The CDR3 totals 13 residues. The germline V gene encodes CDR1 SEHNR and CDR2 FQNEAQ (reference sequence). CDR3 bases: TGTGCCAGCAGCTTAGCACAGATATATGGCTACACCTTC. It translates to CASSLAQIYGYTF. The full variable domain, its missing parts supplied by reference TRBV7-9 and TRBJ1-2, is DTGVSQNPRHKITKRGQNVTFRCDPISEHNRLYWYRQTLGQGPEFLTYFQNEAQLEKSRLLSDRFSAERPKGSFSTLEIQRTEQGDSAMYLCASSLAQIYGYTFGSGTRLTVV.

The rearrangement links TRBV30 to TRBJ2-1; no reliable D call. CDR1 and CDR2 from the germline V gene are GTSNPN and SVGIG (reference sequence). The CDR3 extends over 13 amino acids. The V gene lost 1 base and the J gene lost 8 bases, with 12 bases spanning the gap. DNA of the CDR3: TGTGCCTGGAGTGCGTCTATCGGGTATGAGCAGTTCTTC. Translated, it gives CAWSASIGYEQFF.

To note about this clone: Mismatch with germline at one junction end may stem from a read error. V gene TRBV29-1 combines with J gene TRBJ1-2; D is unresolved. CDR1 and CDR2 from the germline V gene are SQVTM and ANQGSEA. The CDR3 has 10 residues. The CDR3 DNA sequence: TGCAGCGTTGAAGTGTTACGGTCCTACTTC. Its translation is CSVEVLRSYF.

This clone was counted between two and nine times. The chain is built from TRBV21-1 and TRBJ1-4; the DNA was not used to check the table's D call, TRBD1. TRBV21-1 is a listed pseudogene. This CDR3 region has 14 residues. The CDR3 nucleotides are TGTGCCAGCAGCAAGGACAGGGGGCGCGAAAAACTGTTTTTT. It translates to CASSKDRGREKLFF.

The J gene is TRBJ2-3, the V gene TRBV3-1 (or the pseudogene TRBV3-2); tentatively, D is TRBD1 (6 bases). CDR3 length: 13 amino acids. Germline values: CDR1 LGHDT, CDR2 YNNKEL (reference sequence). The ends were cut back, 3 bases at V and 13 bases at J, with 17 bases in the middle. CDR3 amino acids: CASSHRDKLSKYF. CDR3 DNA: TGTGCCAGCAGCCATCGGGACAAATTGTCCAAGTATTTT.

The chain couples TRBV7-3 to TRBJ2-1; TRBD2 is a possible D gene (6 bases). The CDR3 loop spans 13 amino acids. Germline CDR1 SGHTA, CDR2 FQGTGA. V was trimmed by 3 bases and J by 12 bases, leaving 15 bases between them. The CDR3 reads CASSLGSAGRQFF. CDR3 DNA sequence: TGTGCCAGCAGCTTGGGGTCGGCGGGGCGGCAGTTCTTC.

The CDR3 DNA is TGTGCCAGCTTCGGGTACTCTGGGGCCAACGTCCTGACTTTC. Its protein is CASFGYSGANVLTF. V is TRBV27 and J is TRBJ2-6, with D hard to call. Germline V gene lookup returns CDR1 MNHEY and CDR2 SMNVEV (reference sequence). The V and J ends lost 8 bases and 0 bases respectively, with 8 bases between them. This CDR3 region has 14 residues.

This chain joins TRBV4-1 and TRBJ1-4; D gene ambiguous. Germline V gene data show CDR1 as MGHRA and CDR2 as YSYEKL. The CDR3 has 15 residues. V was pared by 1 base and J by 7 bases, with 13 bases between. The CDR3: CASSQGEGIGEKLFF. The CDR3 nucleotides are TGCGCCAGCAGCCAAGGCGAGGGAATTGGTGAAAAACTGTTTTTT.

This sequence joins TRBV5-1 and TRBJ1-6, with 7 positions matching TRBD1. The CDR3 consists of 17 residues. CDR1 is SGHRS, CDR2 YFSETQ, per germline. Germline trimming cut 5 bases from V and 3 bases from J; bases unmatched to any gene: 11. The CDR3 here is CASREGQPNNYNSPLHF. The CDR3 DNA follows: TGCGCCAGCAGGGAGGGACAGCCGAATAACTATAATTCACCCCTCCACTTT.

CDR3 residues: CASTGGVYGYTF. CDR3 in DNA: TGTGCCAGCACAGGGGGTGTCTATGGCTACACCTTC. This chain links TRBV3-1 (or the pseudogene TRBV3-2) with TRBJ1-2; the match to TRBD1 covers 7 bases. J gave up 4 bases and V 7 bases, and 3 bases lay outside the gene matches. The length of the CDR3 is 12 residues. Germline loops: CDR1 LGHDT, CDR2 YNNKEL (reference sequence).

The chain joins TRBV7-2 to TRBJ2-5, with a weak D call TRBD2 (6 bases). Trimming removed 1 base at V and 4 bases at J, with 13 bases between. The germline gives CDR1 SGHTA, CDR2 FQGNSA. This CDR3 spans 15 amino acids. The CDR3 sequence is CASSLEVRDSETQYF. In DNA, the CDR3 is TGTGCCAGCAGCTTAGAGGTTCGGGACTCAGAGACCCAGTACTTC.

This chain joins TRBV28 and TRBJ2-5; D remains ambiguous. Trimming took 5 bases from V and 4 from J, leaving 5 bases between them. The germline V gene encodes CDR1 MDHEN and CDR2 SYDVKM. This CDR3 spans 11 amino acids. The CDR3 loop reads CASSPGETQYF. Here the CDR3 DNA reads TGTGCCAGCAGTCCAGGAGAGACCCAGTACTTC.

The chain joins TRBV2 to TRBJ1-5; D perhaps matches TRBD1 (5 bases). Germline V gene lookup returns CDR1 SNHLY and CDR2 FYNNEI. CDR3 size: 16 residues. V lost 5 bases to trimming and J lost 0 bases, with 14 bases between them. CDR3 DNA sequence: TGTGCCAGCAGTTCCCGGGGGAGATATAGCAATCAGCCCCAGCATTTT. Protein: CASSSRGRYSNQPQHF.

The chain employs TRBV12-3 or TRBV12-4 and TRBJ1-1; D unresolved. The CDR3 is made up of 13 amino acids. V lost 11 bases, J lost 0 bases, and 13 bases lay in between. The CDR3 is CAVRQQMNTEAFF. CDR3 DNA: TGTGCCGTCAGGCAACAGATGAACACTGAAGCTTTCTTT.

This clone was found a few times. CDR3: CASSERLAGPYNEQFF. CDR3 nucleotides: TGTGCCAGCAGCGAAAGACTAGCGGGACCTTACAATGAGCAGTTCTTC. This chain links TRBV7-9 with TRBJ2-1; 11 bases are a match to TRBD2. There are 16 residues in the CDR3. Germline CDR1 and CDR2: SEHNR and FQNEAQ (reference sequence). V shed 5 bases and J 4 bases; nucleotides not matched to a gene: 7.

The gene calls are TRBV10-3 and TRBJ1-1; a weak D match, TRBD1 (5 bases). The length of the CDR3 is 13 residues. The germline gives CDR1 ENHRY, CDR2 SYGVKD. V dropped 2 bases and J dropped 4 bases, with 8 bases sitting between them. CDR3 DNA sequence: TGTGCCATCAGTGAGGGGGCCGTCACTGAAGCTTTCTTT. Residues: CAISEGAVTEAFF.

The chain joins TRBV7-9 to TRBJ2-1, with 7 bases matching TRBD2. Looked up from germline, CDR1 is SEHNR and CDR2 is FQNEAQ (reference sequence). J gave up 5 bases and V 5 bases, and 12 bases lay outside the gene matches. The length of the CDR3 is 16 residues. CDR3 bases: TGTGCCAGCAGCCCCACTGCCGCGGGAGCCCACAATGAGCAGTTCTTC. Translating it yields CASSPTAAGAHNEQFF.

The V and J genes are TRBV6-5 and TRBJ2-1; TRBD1 might be the D (5 bases). The CDR3 covers 13 residues. The V and J ends lost 6 bases and 5 bases respectively, with 11 bases between them. Germline CDR1 MNHEY, CDR2 SVGAGI. The CDR3 DNA sequence: TGTGCCAGCAGCCGGACATACCACAATGAGCAGTTCTTC. Translating gives CASSRTYHNEQFF.

V and J are TRBV2 and TRBJ1-4; D might be TRBD1 (5 bases). The germline V and J ends were trimmed by 6 bases and 2 bases, with 10 bases remaining between them. The CDR3 spans 14 residues. Per germline, CDR1 SNHLY and CDR2 FYNNEI. This CDR3 is CASRPRVTNEKLFF. The CDR3 nucleotides read TGTGCCAGCAGGCCCAGGGTGACTAATGAAAAACTGTTTTTT.

J is TRBJ2-7 and V is TRBV3-1 (or the pseudogene TRBV3-2), with D unresolved. V dropped 2 bases and J dropped 4 bases, with 6 bases sitting between them. This CDR3 region has 12 residues. CDR1 and CDR2 from the germline V gene are LGHDT and YNNKEL (reference sequence). The CDR3 loop is CASSQPGYEQYF. The CDR3 DNA is TGTGCCAGCAGCCAACCCGGGTACGAGCAGTACTTC.

CDR3 in amino acids: CASSLGGQGLANYGYTF. The CDR3 DNA reads as TGTGCCAGCAGCTTAGGGGGACAGGGTTTAGCTAACTATGGCTACACCTTC. V is TRBV11-2 and J is TRBJ1-2; TRBD1 matches at 9 bases. Germline trimming cut 1 base from V and 0 bases from J; bases unmatched to any gene: 6. The CDR3 is 17 amino acids. The germline V gene encodes CDR1 SGHAT and CDR2 FQNNGV.

This chain connects TRBV28 to TRBJ2-7; no reliable D call. V was trimmed by 5 bases and J by 2 bases, leaving 10 bases between them. The CDR3 extends over 13 amino acids. Germline V gene data show CDR1 as MDHEN and CDR2 as SYDVKM. The CDR3 loop reads CASSPGVTYEQYF. The CDR3 DNA reads as TGTGCCAGCAGTCCGGGTGTAACCTACGAGCAGTACTTC.